Sequencing of this T cell receptor (beta chain) was carried out in a study of T cells after yellow fever vaccination. Overall study: It was SMART-Seq v4 Ultra Low Input that prepared the fractions with low cell numbers.

A word on this clonotype: What it recognizes is unknown.

General study points: The study noted that FACS-sorted repertoires could contain abundant clonotypes contaminating from the bulk population. Detected again after the booster were most primary-vaccination clones, at roughly 95% CD4 and roughly 88% CD8.

Conversion of TCR transcripts into cDNA relied on 5'RACE template switching, which added a universal primer site and UMIs. TCRdb recomputed calls from the 5' RACE reads with MiXCR, one row per CDR3 protein. Of hundreds of thousands of distinct CDR3 sequences in the sample, 20% to 25% were seen once. CDR1 is MNHNS, CDR2 SASEGT, per germline. This CDR3 spans 15 amino acids. Deletions cut 8 bases from V and 0 bases from J, with 13 bases between. Sequenced here: PBMCs, sampled roughly 20 days after the first yellow fever vaccination. The rearrangement uses TRBV6-1 and TRBJ2-2; D possibly uses TRBD1 or TRBD2 (5 bases each). The sequence was obtained from a man aged 18 to 30 who received the YFV17D yellow fever vaccine. CDR3 in DNA: TGTGCCAGCTCTTTGTGGGGACCGAACACCGGGGAGCTGTTTTTT. Amino acid sequence: CASSLWGPNTGELFF.